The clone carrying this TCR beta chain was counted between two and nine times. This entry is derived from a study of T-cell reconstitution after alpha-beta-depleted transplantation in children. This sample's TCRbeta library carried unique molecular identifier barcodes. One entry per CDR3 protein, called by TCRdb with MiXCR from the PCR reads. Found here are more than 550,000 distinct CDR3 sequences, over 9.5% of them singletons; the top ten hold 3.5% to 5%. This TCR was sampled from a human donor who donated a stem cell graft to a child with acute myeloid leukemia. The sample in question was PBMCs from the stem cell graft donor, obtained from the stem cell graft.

The chain's CDR3 is CASSTTPGQGAYEQYF. The CDR3 nucleotides are TGTGCCAGCAGTACCACTCCCGGACAGGGGGCCTACGAGCAGTACTTC. The chain has TRBV12-3 or TRBV12-4 and TRBJ2-7; 10 nucleotides match TRBD1. The trim removed 5 bases at V and 2 bases at J, leaving 9 bases unmatched. CDR3 length: 16 residues.